The next 25 T cell receptor beta chains were all read from a single sample in a study of vaccination effects on CD4 cells after COVID-19. CD4+ T cells specific for antigen were expanded with viral peptide pools by the ViraFEST assay before sequencing. Culture proceeded for about ten days, and CD4+ T cells were then isolated. Sequencing used immunoSEQ multiplex PCR; TCRdb keeps in-frame clones, though not all of them. Here the sample spans approximately 54,000 clones, over 80% being singletons. Antigens of these TCRs are unknown. The specimen comprised CD4+ T cells from PBMCs cultured with HCoV-229E spike peptides, sampled before COVID-19 vaccination. The receptor source for this set is a human donor who received a COVID-19 vaccine.

This clone occurred once. V gene TRBV24-1 combines with J gene TRBJ2-2; no clear D gene. The CDR3 totals 15 residues. The germline V gene encodes CDR1 KGHDR and CDR2 SFDVKD. Trimming took 0 bases from V and 4 from J, leaving 8 bases between them. The CDR3 nucleotides are TGTGCCACCAGTGATTTGAGGATTGCCACCGGGGAGCTGTTTTTT. Protein product: CATSDLRIATGELFF.

This clone was seen a single time. The chain joins TRBV6-5 to TRBJ2-7; no firm D call. CDR1 is MNHEY, CDR2 SVGAGI, per germline. Between the trimmed V and J ends, which lost 7 bases and 3 bases, there was a span of 13 bases. CDR3 length: 13 residues. CDR3 DNA: TGTGCCAGCACCATCGACCCCCTCTACGAGCAGTACGTC. The encoded protein is CASTIDPLYEQYV.

The chain is built from TRBV29-1 and TRBJ2-3; D unresolved. The CDR3 loop spans 12 amino acids. Looked up from germline, CDR1 is SQVTM and CDR2 is ANQGSEA. V dropped 3 bases and J dropped 0 bases, with 4 bases sitting between them. The chain's CDR3 is CSVDLSTDTQYF. DNA of the CDR3: TGCAGCGTTGACCTAAGCACAGATACGCAGTATTTT.

The rearrangement joins TRBV2 to TRBJ1-1, with 9 bases aligning to TRBD1. CDR1 and CDR2 (germline): SNHLY, FYNNEI. The CDR3 is 14 amino acids. V dropped 6 bases and J dropped 0; count of bases not matched to a gene: 2. DNA for the CDR3: TGTGCCAGCAGCGGACAGGGGATGAACACTGAAGCTTTCTTT. It translates to CASSGQGMNTEAFF.

V is TRBV11-2 and J is TRBJ1-6; 12 bases match TRBD1. The CDR3 extends over 14 amino acids. Germline V lookup: CDR1 SGHAT, CDR2 FQNNGV. V gave up 8 bases and J gave up 7 bases; unmatched junction bases: 3. CDR3 sequence reads: CASGGQGANSPLHF. The CDR3 region has the DNA TGTGCCAGCGGGGGACAGGGGGCAAATTCACCCCTCCACTTT.

V usage is TRBV19 and J usage is TRBJ2-1, with TRBD2 matching 12 bases. Germline V lookup: CDR1 LNHDA, CDR2 SQIVND (reference sequence). Germline trimming cut 4 bases from V and 0 bases from J; bases unmatched to any gene: 16. This CDR3 has 21 amino acids. CDR3 protein: CASSNRYEGLAGRGSYNEQFF. The CDR3, as DNA: TGTGCCAGTAGTAATCGGTACGAGGGACTAGCGGGTCGTGGCTCCTACAATGAGCAGTTCTTC. The complete variable domain, with remaining parts taken from reference TRBV19 and TRBJ2-1, reads DGGITQSPKYLFRKEGQNVTLSCEQNLNHDAMYWYRQDPGQGLRLIYYSQIVNDFQKGDIAEGYSVSREKKESFPLTVTSAQKNPTAFYLCASSNRYEGLAGRGSYNEQFFGPGTRLTVL.

The chain uses TRBV5-1 and TRBJ2-4; no clear D. Germline values: CDR1 SGHRS, CDR2 YFSETQ. Between the trimmed V and J ends, which lost 4 bases and 6 bases, there was a span of 11 bases. The CDR3 contains 13 residues. CDR3 nucleotides: TGCGCCAGCAGCCCGGTCGGTTTAAACATTCAGTACTTC. Amino acids: CASSPVGLNIQYF.

The V gene is TRBV21-1, the J gene TRBJ1-2. TRBV21-1 is flagged as a pseudogene. The CDR3 runs to 16 residues. The CDR3 nucleotides read TGTGCCAGCAGCAAGCGGGCCAACGGATTATTCTATGGCTACACCTTC. This translates into CASSKRANGLFYGYTF.

The rearrangement links TRBV7-3 to TRBJ2-1, with TRBD1 matching 9 bases. Trimming at V came to 6 bases and at J to 6 bases, leaving 9 bases not matched to a gene. The CDR3 is made up of 15 amino acids. The V gene's germline CDR1 is SGHTA and CDR2 FQGTGA. Here the CDR3 reads CASRPTGGLSNEQFF. The CDR3 DNA reads TGTGCCAGCAGACCAACAGGGGGCCTCTCCAATGAGCAGTTCTTC.

The chain is built from TRBV5-4 and TRBJ1-6, with 7 bases aligning to TRBD1. The germline V gene has CDR1 SGHNT and CDR2 YYREEE (reference sequence). The CDR3 has 14 residues. Germline trimming cut 2 bases from V and 7 bases from J; bases unmatched to any gene: 3. CDR3: CASSFRDRNSPLHF. CDR3 DNA sequence: TGTGCCAGCAGCTTCCGGGACAGAAATTCACCCCTCCACTTT.

This clone was recorded only once. The chain is built from TRBV19 and TRBJ1-5; 8 bases fit TRBD1. The CDR3 length is 14 residues. V lost 8 bases and J lost 4; bases outside the gene matches: 7. Germline assignment: CDR1 LNHDA and CDR2 SQIVND (reference sequence). CDR3 coding DNA: TGTGCCAGTGAAGGACAGGGCAGTAATCAGCCCCAGCATTTT. Translation gives CASEGQGSNQPQHF.

V and J are TRBV11-3 and TRBJ1-2, with D possibly TRBD1 on 5 matching bases. The V gene lost 3 bases and the J gene lost 4 bases, with 18 bases spanning the gap. This CDR3 is built from 16 residues. Germline assignment: CDR1 SGHNT and CDR2 YENEEA. CDR3 coding DNA: TGTGCCAGCAGCTTTCACCAACCCGGGACGGCCTATGGCTACACCTTC. Translating gives CASSFHQPGTAYGYTF.

The rearrangement joins TRBV7-9 to TRBJ2-5, with TRBD1 matching 9 bases. The ends lost 2 bases at V and 2 bases at J; junction bases unmatched: 9. Germline V lookup: CDR1 SEHNR, CDR2 FQNEAQ (reference sequence). The CDR3 is 17 amino acids. The CDR3, as DNA: TGTGCCAGCAGCTTAAGGGACGGGACAGGGCTTCAAGAGACCCAGTACTTC. This sequence encodes CASSLRDGTGLQETQYF. The variable domain in full, with the rest retrieved from reference TRBV7-9 and TRBJ2-5, is DTGVSQNPRHKITKRGQNVTFRCDPISEHNRLYWYRQTLGQGPEFLTYFQNEAQLEKSRLLSDRFSAERPKGSFSTLEIQRTEQGDSAMYLCASSLRDGTGLQETQYFGPGTRLLVL.

This clone was counted once. The chain carries TRBV6-6 and TRBJ2-7; the D is unclear. V was clipped by 4 bases and J by 5 bases, with 15 bases between them. The CDR3 has 14 residues. Looked up from germline, CDR1 is MNHNY and CDR2 is SVGAGI (reference sequence). CDR3 sequence: CASSSYNKFHEQYV. CDR3 in DNA: TGTGCCAGCAGTTCCTATAACAAGTTCCACGAGCAGTACGTC.

There are a few counts of this clone. The chain joins TRBV25-1 to TRBJ1-1; 7 bases map to TRBD1. Germline loops: CDR1 MGHDK, CDR2 SYGVNS. Losses at the gene ends were 3 bases for V and 5 bases for J; bases not matched to a gene: 12. The CDR3 runs to 16 residues. The CDR3 nucleotides read TGTGCCAGCAGTGACCCTCGACAGGGCTCAACTACTGAAGCTTTCTTT. Residues: CASSDPRQGSTTEAFF.

V usage is TRBV19 and J usage is TRBJ2-2; D remains ambiguous. Per the germline V gene, CDR1 is LNHDA and CDR2 is SQIVND (reference sequence). The CDR3 has 14 residues. Trimming took off 7 bases at V and 7 bases at J, with 16 bases between the two ends. In nucleotides, the CDR3 is TGTGCCAGTACCGCCCGTCCGCGGAACGGGGAGCTGTTTTTT. Translation gives CASTARPRNGELFF.

The V gene is TRBV10-1, the J gene TRBJ2-7, with D unresolved. The CDR3 spans 15 residues. The V and J ends lost 7 bases and 0 bases respectively, with 16 bases between them. The germline V gene encodes CDR1 WNHNN and CDR2 SYGVQD (reference sequence). The CDR3 here is CASTDPPYFSYEQYV. CDR3 in DNA: TGCGCCAGCACTGACCCGCCTTATTTCTCCTACGAGCAGTACGTC.

This chain links TRBV5-1 with TRBJ2-2, with a possible D match to TRBD1 (6 bases). CDR1 is SGHRS and CDR2 is YFSETQ in the germline V gene. The CDR3 length is 17 residues. The V end was cut by 0 bases, the J end by 0 bases, with 12 bases between. This chain's CDR3 is CASSLAPEGANTGELFF. For the CDR3, the DNA is TGCGCCAGCAGCTTGGCCCCTGAGGGGGCGAACACCGGGGAGCTGTTTTTT.

The table lists this clone with a count of one. The V and J genes are TRBV2 and TRBJ2-6; D ambiguous. The CDR3 loop spans 13 amino acids. From germline, CDR1 is SNHLY and CDR2 FYNNEI. V lost 2 bases, J lost 2 bases, and 1 base lay in between. The CDR3 here is CASSETGANVLTF. CDR3 sequence (DNA): TGTGCCAGCAGTGAAACTGGGGCCAACGTCCTGACTTTC.

This clone was recorded a few times. This rearrangement joins TRBV2 to TRBJ2-1; tentatively, D is TRBD2 (5 bases). This CDR3 region has 15 residues. The germline gives CDR1 SNHLY, CDR2 FYNNEI. V gave up 7 bases and J gave up 8 bases, with 21 bases separating them. The CDR3 DNA reads as TGTGCCAGCACCAAAGGAGGTGAAGGGATCGATGAGCAGTTCTTC. This codes for CASTKGGEGIDEQFF.

The chain links TRBV12-5 to TRBJ2-3, with TRBD1 matching over 8 bases. CDR1 and CDR2 (germline): LGHNT, FRNRAP. The CDR3 consists of 14 residues. The V and J ends lost 5 bases and 4 bases, in that order; junction bases with no gene match: 5. This CDR3 is CASGPDRASDTQYF. As DNA, the CDR3 is TGTGCTAGTGGTCCGGACAGGGCTTCAGATACGCAGTATTTT.

The gene calls are TRBV6-2 or TRBV6-3 and TRBJ1-2; TRBD1 matches 10 bases. In germline, CDR1 is MNHEY, CDR2 SVGEGT. V dropped 4 bases and J dropped 8; count of bases not matched to a gene: 4. The CDR3 spans 13 residues. The DNA of the CDR3 is TGTGCCAGCAGTTTGACAGGGGGCGGAGGCTACACCTTC. The encoded protein is CASSLTGGGGYTF.

This chain uses TRBV7-2 with TRBJ1-5, with D unresolved. CDR1 is SGHTA, CDR2 FQGNSA, per germline. The CDR3 runs to 14 residues. Trimming shortened V by 5 bases and J by 2 bases, and 10 bases separated the two germline ends. The CDR3 sequence: CASSQGPGNQPQHF. In nucleotides, the CDR3 is TGTGCCAGCAGCCAAGGACCGGGCAATCAGCCCCAGCATTTT. The whole variable domain, filled in from reference TRBV7-2 and TRBJ1-5, reads GAGVSQSPSNKVTEKGKDVELRCDPISGHTALYWYRQSLGQGLEFLIYFQGNSAPDKSGLPSDRFSAERTGGSVSTLTIQRTQQEDSAVYLCASSQGPGNQPQHFGDGTRLSIL.

The rearrangement joins TRBV3-1 (or the pseudogene TRBV3-2) to TRBJ1-5, with D unclear. Germline values: CDR1 LGHDT, CDR2 YNNKEL (reference sequence). The CDR3 sequence is 14 residues long. V was pared by 1 base and J by 4 bases, with 8 bases between. The CDR3 nucleotides are TGTGCCAGCAGCCAAGGCCACAGAAATCAGCCCCAGCATTTT. Protein product: CASSQGHRNQPQHF.

This clone was observed a few times. The chain recombines TRBV5-1 with TRBJ1-2, with D hard to call. CDR1 is SGHRS, CDR2 YFSETQ, per germline. This CDR3 is built from 14 residues. Trimming took 4 bases from V and 8 from J, leaving 18 bases between them. The CDR3 region has the DNA TGCGCCAGCAGCCCCTTAGGTGAGGGCCGAGGCTACACCTTC. This sequence encodes CASSPLGEGRGYTF.